Presented here are 15 T cell receptor beta chains from one specimen sequenced in a study of regulatory T cells in long-lasting Graves disease. Noted time point: persistent/refractory GD, antithyroid drugs over 5 years with positive TRAb. RNA extracted from PBMCs served as the sequencing template. The TCR beta library used iRepertoire HTBI primers with Arm-PCR amplification of CDR3. TCRdb itself ran the multiplex PCR reads through MiXCR, one entry per CDR3 protein. Found here are roughly 300,000 distinct CDR3 sequences, 20% to 25% of them singletons; the top ten hold around three fifths. The material sequenced was peripheral blood mononuclear cells (PBMCs), taken when the disease was refractory, from a patient treated with antithyroid drugs. The origin of the receptors is a female donor with Graves disease.

In its sample, this clonotype was seen many times. V usage is TRBV15 and J usage is TRBJ1-5; D possibly corresponds to TRBD1 (5 bases). CDR3 length: 15 amino acids. Germline lookup yields CDR1 LNHNV and CDR2 YYDKDF (reference sequence). The V and J ends lost 6 bases and 5 bases respectively, with 17 bases between them. CDR3 residues: CATSVGRIWDQPQHF. The CDR3 DNA reads as TGTGCCACCAGTGTGGGACGTATTTGGGATCAGCCCCAGCATTTT. The full variable domain, in which reference TRBV15 and TRBJ1-5 provide the parts outside the CDR3, is DAMVIQNPRYQVTQFGKPVTLSCSQTLNHNVMYWYQQKSSQAPKLLFHYYDKDFNNEADTPDNFQSRRPNTSFCFLDIRSPGLGDTAMYLCATSVGRIWDQPQHFGDGTRLSIL.

This clonotype came up a few times. This chain joins TRBV20-1 and TRBJ2-1; 8 bases are a match to TRBD2. The germline CDR1 and CDR2 sequences are DFQATT and SNEGSKA (reference sequence). With 3 bases clipped from V and 7 bases from J, the junction kept 11 bases outside the gene matches. This CDR3 has 15 residues. DNA of the CDR3: TGCAGTGCTAGCCTCGCGGCGGGAGGATGGAATGAGCAGTTCTTC. Its translation is CSASLAAGGWNEQFF.

The chain couples TRBV5-5 to TRBJ2-7; D is ambiguous. CDR1 SGHKS and CDR2 YYEKEE come from the germline V gene (reference sequence). The germline V and J ends were trimmed by 0 bases and 3 bases, with 16 bases remaining between them. The CDR3 is 16 residues long. CDR3 residues: CASSLAPHGLVYEQYF. CDR3 bases: TGTGCCAGCAGCTTGGCCCCCCACGGGTTGGTCTACGAGCAGTACTTC.

This clonotype was seen ten or more times. The rearrangement uses TRBV20-1 and TRBJ1-6, with D perhaps TRBD1 (6 bases). V lost 4 bases, J lost 0 bases, and 10 bases lay in between. The CDR3 has 15 amino acids. Per the germline V gene, CDR1 is DFQATT and CDR2 is SNEGSKA (reference sequence). Here the CDR3 reads CSAKGVISYNSPLHF. The CDR3 DNA follows: TGCAGTGCTAAGGGGGTGATCTCCTATAATTCACCCCTCCACTTT.

This clonotype was seen many times. The rearrangement joins TRBV6-5 to TRBJ1-1; the D is unclear. Germline V gene sequence: CDR1 MNHEY, CDR2 SVGAGI. Trimming removed 2 bases at V and 7 bases at J, with 17 bases between. This CDR3 is built from 15 residues. The DNA of the CDR3 is TGTGCCAGCAGTTACGGGTATAGCGATCCGAGTGAAGCTTTCTTT. As protein: CASSYGYSDPSEAFF.

This clonotype was observed many times. The chain has TRBV11-2 and TRBJ1-2; 8 nucleotides line up with TRBD1. The CDR3 length is 15 residues. V dropped 2 bases and J dropped 7; count of bases not matched to a gene: 9. Germline CDR1 SGHAT, CDR2 FQNNGV. CDR3 protein: CASSLSPGQEAGYTF. CDR3 in DNA: TGTGCCAGCAGCTTATCACCGGGACAGGAGGCTGGCTACACCTTC.

In its sample, this clonotype was seen many times. The chain is built from TRBV28 and TRBJ1-1, with D uncertain. The CDR3 length is 14 residues. CDR1 MDHEN and CDR2 SYDVKM come from the germline V gene. Trimming took 7 bases from V and 7 from J, leaving 19 bases between them. CDR3 amino acids: CASTSFAGPYEAFF. The DNA of the CDR3 is TGTGCCAGCACCTCGTTTGCAGGACCATATGAAGCTTTCTTT.

The chain combines TRBV20-1 with TRBJ1-5; 9 bases are a match to TRBD1. The CDR3 covers 15 residues. The germline V gene encodes CDR1 DFQATT and CDR2 SNEGSKA (reference sequence). Trimming took 1 base from V and 4 from J; bases not matched to a gene: 5. CDR3 protein: CSARVPGQGNQPQHF. CDR3 sequence (DNA): TGCAGTGCTAGAGTTCCGGGACAGGGTAATCAGCCCCAGCATTTT.

This clonotype was observed a few times. The chain carries TRBV28 and TRBJ1-2, with unresolved D. V was trimmed by 5 bases and J by 5 bases, leaving 12 bases between them. The CDR3 has 13 amino acids. In germline, CDR1 is MDHEN, CDR2 SYDVKM. In nucleotides, the CDR3 is TGTGCCAGCAGTACCCCAGACCGATATGGCTACACCTTC. The encoded protein is CASSTPDRYGYTF.

The chain has TRBV4-3 and TRBJ2-7, with a tentative D call TRBD1 (6 bases). The ends were cut back, 3 bases at V and 2 bases at J, with 11 bases in the middle. Looked up from germline, CDR1 is LGHNA and CDR2 is YSLEER. This CDR3 has 14 amino acids. CDR3 region: CASSHRTDPYEQYF. CDR3 nucleotide sequence: TGCGCCAGCAGCCACCGGACAGACCCCTACGAGCAGTACTTC.

This clonotype was observed at least ten times. The chain carries TRBV28 and TRBJ1-1, with TRBD1 as a possible D gene (5 bases). Germline V CDR1 and CDR2: MDHEN, SYDVKM. Trimming took off 3 bases at V and 1 base at J, with 6 bases between the two ends. The CDR3 consists of 13 residues. DNA of the CDR3: TGTGCCAGCAGTTTCACAGGGAACACTGAAGCTTTCTTT. Its translation is CASSFTGNTEAFF.

The chain has TRBV2 and TRBJ2-3, with 8 bases lining up with TRBD1. The CDR3 runs to 14 residues. Germline CDR1 SNHLY, CDR2 FYNNEI. Trimming cost V 6 bases and J 0 bases; bases outside gene matches: 2. The CDR3 DNA reads as TGTGCCAGCAGCCGGGACAGGAGCACAGATACGCAGTATTTT. Translation gives CASSRDRSTDTQYF.

Comment on this clonotype: A much larger clone differs from this one at a single base, so this may be a read error. The chain uses TRBV11-2 and TRBJ2-5; D tentatively reads TRBD1 or TRBD2 (5 bases each). Trimming removed 6 bases at V and 5 bases at J, with 13 bases between. In germline, CDR1 is SGHAT, CDR2 FQNNGV. This CDR3 is built from 13 residues. DNA of the CDR3: TGTGCCAGCAGGCCGCCAGAGGGGGAGACCCAGTACTTC. Amino acid sequence: CASRPPEGETQYF. The variable domain in full, with the rest retrieved from reference TRBV11-2 and TRBJ2-5, is EAGVAQSPRYKIIEKRQSVAFWCNPISGHATLYWYQQILGQGPKLLIQFQNNGVVDDSQLPKDRFSAERLKGVDSTLKIQPAKLEDSAVYLCASRPPEGETQYFGPGTRLLVL.

This clonotype was detected a few times. The J gene is TRBJ1-2, the V gene TRBV4-1; D uncertain. CDR1 MGHRA and CDR2 YSYEKL come from the germline V gene. This CDR3 comprises 15 residues. V gave up 0 bases and J gave up 4 bases, with 12 bases separating them. CDR3 residues: CASSQDASMFYGYTF. DNA of the CDR3: TGCGCCAGCAGCCAAGATGCCAGCATGTTCTATGGCTACACCTTC.

This clonotype was picked up many times. The V call is TRBV5-1, the J call TRBJ1-1; 12 bases are shared with TRBD1. The CDR3 extends over 13 amino acids. V lost 2 bases and J lost 8; bases outside the gene matches: 1. Germline V gene data show CDR1 as SGHRS and CDR2 as YFSETQ. In DNA form, the CDR3 reads TGCGCCAGCAGCTTAGGGACAGGGGGCGAAGCTTTCTTT. This encodes CASSLGTGGEAFF.